This TCR beta chain emerged from a study of cytomegalovirus exposure and HLA in healthy donors. Germline values: CDR1 MNHNY, CDR2 SVGAGI (reference sequence). The CDR3 totals 15 residues. Between the trimmed V and J ends, which lost 7 bases and 6 bases, there was a span of 16 bases. Clones were read by immunoSEQ multiplex PCR, and TCRdb kept only the in-frame ones, dropping some. This sample has some 130,000 clones, with 89% found just once. This clone came up once. Its specificity is not known. Broader study findings: Cytomegalovirus-associated TCR beta chains were listed, numbering 150 to 200. In vitro experiments confirmed that a few CMV-associated chains were specific for CMV antigens. Reported results showed that the classifier diagnosed cytomegalovirus status with high specificity and sensitivity.

Sequencing was performed on PBMCs. The chain has TRBV6-6 and TRBJ1-6, with a tentative D call TRBD1 (5 bases). This receptor was taken from a woman under 30 in good health and CMV-seronegative. The CDR3 loop reads CASIQSGGFNSPLHF. As DNA, the CDR3 is TGTGCCAGCATCCAATCGGGGGGTTTTAATTCACCCCTCCACTTT.